Listed below are T cell receptor beta chains from one sample, sequenced in a study of graft-versus-host responses after intestinal transplantation. No antigens are known for them. Sequenced by immunoSEQ multiplex PCR; TCRdb stores in-frame clones only, minus some. The sample holds about 70,000 clones, over 70% seen once. The sample in question was unstimulated CD4+ T cells sorted from spleen or lymph node cells, obtained before transplant. These TCRs come from a human donor who was the organ donor for an intestinal transplant. Each CDR3 is given with its conserved first and last residue.

v_call: TRBV30; cdr3_length: 12; j_call: TRBJ2-5; cdr3_aa: CAWSPSQETQYF
v_call: TRBV6-5; cdr3_length: 13; j_call: TRBJ2-5; cdr3_aa: CASSYSGLETQYF
v_call: TRBV4-3; cdr3_length: 14; j_call: TRBJ2-1; cdr3_aa: CASRLAGASAEQFF
v_call: TRBV19; cdr3_length: 15; j_call: TRBJ2-3; cdr3_aa: CASSGQGVSTDTQYF
v_call: TRBV2; cdr3_length: 15; j_call: TRBJ2-5; cdr3_aa: CASSEWVGLQETQYF
v_call: TRBV5-1; cdr3_length: 15; j_call: TRBJ2-2; cdr3_aa: CASSLAGVNTGELFF
v_call: TRBV14; cdr3_length: 15; j_call: TRBJ2-3; cdr3_aa: CASSRRTGLADTQYF
v_call: TRBV10-3; cdr3_length: 15; j_call: TRBJ2-5; cdr3_aa: CAISEYGGRGRTQYF
v_call: TRBV7-2; cdr3_length: 13; j_call: TRBJ1-5; cdr3_aa: CASSFAATQPQHF
v_call: TRBV28; cdr3_length: 15; j_call: TRBJ1-2; cdr3_aa: CASNLSQATHRGYTF
v_call: TRBV5-8; cdr3_length: 13; j_call: TRBJ2-5; cdr3_aa: CASSFSREETQYF
v_call: TRBV10-1; cdr3_length: 17; j_call: TRBJ2-2; cdr3_aa: CASSEPPGTGGTGELFF
v_call: TRBV7-6; cdr3_length: 15; j_call: TRBJ2-5; cdr3_aa: CASSYGTSGQETQYF
v_call: TRBV6-1; cdr3_length: 14; j_call: TRBJ1-4; cdr3_aa: CAISSGTTNEKLFF
v_call: TRBV15; cdr3_length: 14; j_call: TRBJ2-6; cdr3_aa: CATRTGAGANVLTF
v_call: TRBV2; cdr3_length: 15; j_call: TRBJ1-5; cdr3_aa: CASREGQGRGQPQHF
v_call: TRBV7-2; cdr3_length: 14; j_call: TRBJ2-2; cdr3_aa: CASSLSGVTGELFF
v_call: TRBV11-2; cdr3_length: 15; j_call: TRBJ1-3; cdr3_aa: CASSLDRVRGNTIYF
v_call: TRBV7-2; cdr3_length: 16; j_call: TRBJ2-3; cdr3_aa: CASSLVTSGSADTQYF
v_call: TRBV12-5; cdr3_length: 14; j_call: TRBJ2-3; cdr3_aa: CASGLGAPTDTQYF
v_call: TRBV2; cdr3_length: 15; j_call: TRBJ2-3; cdr3_aa: CASSFPGLASSSWYF
v_call: TRBV4-1; cdr3_length: 16; j_call: TRBJ2-4; cdr3_aa: CASSQDEGLFKNIQYF
v_call: TRBV5-4; cdr3_length: 15; j_call: TRBJ1-2; cdr3_aa: CASSSDRGVFRGYTF
v_call: TRBV30; cdr3_length: 12; j_call: TRBJ1-2; cdr3_aa: CAGSRFDYGYTF
v_call: TRBV7-6; cdr3_length: 15; j_call: TRBJ2-3; cdr3_aa: CASSLQGAVTDTQYF
v_call: TRBV2; cdr3_length: 14; j_call: TRBJ1-1; cdr3_aa: CASREQGMNTEAFF
v_call: TRBV28; cdr3_length: 14; j_call: TRBJ1-2; cdr3_aa: CASSDRGRGYGYTF
v_call: TRBV6-1; cdr3_length: 14; j_call: TRBJ1-5; cdr3_aa: CASSATGVDQPQHF
v_call: TRBV5-1; cdr3_length: 15; j_call: TRBJ1-2; cdr3_aa: CASSAIDRPNYGYTF
v_call: TRBV5-1; cdr3_length: 15; j_call: TRBJ2-1; cdr3_aa: CASSMGLNSYNEQFF
v_call: TRBV7-3; cdr3_length: 15; j_call: TRBJ1-1; cdr3_aa: CASSPRQGHRTEAFF
v_call: TRBV6-6; cdr3_length: 13; j_call: TRBJ1-4; cdr3_aa: CASSYGPNEKLFF
v_call: TRBV28; cdr3_length: 17; j_call: TRBJ1-3; cdr3_aa: CASSSPGTGYSGNTIYF
v_call: TRBV11-2; cdr3_length: 11; j_call: TRBJ2-1; cdr3_aa: CASSLAGEQFF
v_call: TRBV9; cdr3_length: 13; j_call: TRBJ1-1; cdr3_aa: CASSVGQGTEAFF
v_call: TRBV7-6; cdr3_length: 14; j_call: TRBJ2-5; cdr3_aa: CASSLETGGETQYF